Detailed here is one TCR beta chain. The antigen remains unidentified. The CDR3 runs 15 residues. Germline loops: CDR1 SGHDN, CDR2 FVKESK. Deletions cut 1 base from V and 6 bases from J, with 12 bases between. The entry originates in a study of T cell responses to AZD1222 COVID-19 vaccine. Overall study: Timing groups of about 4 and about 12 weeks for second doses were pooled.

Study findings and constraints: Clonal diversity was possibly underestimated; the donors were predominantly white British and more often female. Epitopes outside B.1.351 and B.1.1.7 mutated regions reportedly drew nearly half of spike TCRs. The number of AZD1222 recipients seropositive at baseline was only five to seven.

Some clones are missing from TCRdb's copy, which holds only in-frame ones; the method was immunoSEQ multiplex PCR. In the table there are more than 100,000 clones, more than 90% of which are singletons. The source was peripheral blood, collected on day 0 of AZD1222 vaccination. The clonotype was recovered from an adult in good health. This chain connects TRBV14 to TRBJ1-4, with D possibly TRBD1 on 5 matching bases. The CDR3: CASSQVWGQDEKLFF. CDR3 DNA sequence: TGTGCCAGCAGCCAAGTATGGGGCCAAGATGAAAAACTGTTTTTT.